What follows are 15 T cell receptor beta chains derived from one specimen sequenced in a study of blood T cell repertoires in COVID-19. Only in-frame clones appear in the TCRdb table, and some are missing; sequencing was by immunoSEQ multiplex PCR. The repertoire includes more than 85,000 clones, just over 75% of them detected once, and around 4% sits in the top ten. The material sequenced was peripheral blood. Receptors were obtained from a woman older than 75 with acute or convalescent COVID-19.

CDR3: CASRRGSSSGRLETQYF. The CDR3 DNA follows: TGTGCCAGCAGGAGGGGGTCCAGTAGCGGGAGACTCGAGACCCAGTACTTC. The rearrangement joins TRBV2 to TRBJ2-5, with 9 bases aligning to TRBD2. This CDR3 has 17 residues. Germline CDR1 SNHLY, CDR2 FYNNEI. V lost 6 bases to trimming and J lost 5 bases; unmatched junction nucleotides: 16.

The rearrangement uses TRBV6-1 and TRBJ2-3; TRBD2 is a possible D gene (5 bases). The germline gives CDR1 MNHNS, CDR2 SASEGT. This CDR3 has 15 residues. V lost 2 bases, J lost 5 bases, and 14 bases lay in between. This chain's CDR3 is CASSEIRGWGDTQYF. The CDR3 DNA sequence: TGTGCCAGCAGTGAAATCCGAGGGTGGGGAGATACGCAGTATTTT.

This clone was detected only a few times. The chain carries TRBV29-1 and TRBJ1-1, with TRBD1 matching 7 bases. The CDR3 consists of 13 residues. J lost 0 bases, V lost 6 bases, and 4 bases had no gene match. CDR1 is SQVTM and CDR2 is ANQGSEA in the germline V gene. CDR3 DNA sequence: TGCAGCGTACAGGGGATTCTGAACACTGAAGCTTTCTTT. Translating gives CSVQGILNTEAFF.

The chain links TRBV6-4 to TRBJ2-3; the D gene is possibly TRBD2 (5 bases). V lost 3 bases to trimming and J lost 0 bases, with 10 bases between them. Germline assignment: CDR1 MRHNA and CDR2 SNTAGT. The CDR3 spans 15 residues. DNA of the CDR3: TGTGCCAGCAGTGAGTGGACGGGGAGCACAGATACGCAGTATTTT. Its protein product is CASSEWTGSTDTQYF.

This chain links TRBV11-2 with TRBJ2-2; D is undetermined. Trimming stripped 5 bases from V and 0 bases from J, with 16 bases between. CDR3 size: 17 residues. Germline CDR1 SGHAT, CDR2 FQNNGV. The CDR3 is CASSPLTPHANTGELFF. The CDR3 DNA reads as TGTGCCAGCAGCCCCTTGACACCTCACGCGAACACCGGGGAGCTGTTTTTT. Full variable domain (outside the CDR3, taken from reference TRBV11-2 and TRBJ2-2): EAGVAQSPRYKIIEKRQSVAFWCNPISGHATLYWYQQILGQGPKLLIQFQNNGVVDDSQLPKDRFSAERLKGVDSTLKIQPAKLEDSAVYLCASSPLTPHANTGELFFGEGSRLTVL.

V and J are TRBV18 and TRBJ2-2, with a tentative D call TRBD1 (6 bases). Trimming removed 2 bases at V and 0 bases at J, with 10 bases between. This CDR3 comprises 16 residues. The V gene's germline CDR1 is KGHSH and CDR2 LQKENI. CDR3 in amino acids: CASSPSDRSNTGELFF. The DNA for the CDR3 is TGTGCCAGCTCACCATCGGACAGATCGAACACCGGGGAGCTGTTTTTT.

This clone was seen a single time. The chain combines TRBV19 with TRBJ2-5; D remains unclear. CDR1 is LNHDA and CDR2 is SQIVND in the germline V gene (reference sequence). Trimming left V 1 base short and J 7 bases short, with 10 bases between. There are 13 residues in the CDR3. The CDR3 DNA is TGTGCCAGTAGTATAGGGCCCCGAAGGACCCAGTACTTC. It yields the protein CASSIGPRRTQYF.

This chain links TRBV2 with TRBJ1-2; the match to TRBD1 covers 8 bases. The V gene's germline CDR1 is SNHLY and CDR2 FYNNEI. This CDR3 spans 15 amino acids. After removal of 6 bases from V and 4 bases from J, the junction contained 10 bases not matched to a gene. CDR3 bases: TGTGCCAGCAGGTCGACAGGGGACGGTGTCTATGGCTACACCTTC. Encoded protein: CASRSTGDGVYGYTF.

V and J are TRBV28 and TRBJ2-7; the match to TRBD1 covers 7 bases. This CDR3 is built from 13 residues. The germline V gene has CDR1 MDHEN and CDR2 SYDVKM. V shed 11 bases and J 6 bases; nucleotides not matched to a gene: 13. CDR3 sequence: CASIGGGRGEQYF. The CDR3 nucleotides read TGTGCCTCTATAGGGGGCGGAAGGGGCGAGCAGTACTTC.

The count of this clone is one. The chain couples TRBV29-1 to TRBJ1-2; unclear D gene. The length of the CDR3 is 12 residues. The germline gives CDR1 SQVTM, CDR2 ANQGSEA. V lost 7 bases, J lost 4 bases, and 13 bases lay in between. The CDR3 sequence is CSATDGIYGYTF. The CDR3 bases are TGCAGCGCTACAGACGGGATCTATGGCTACACCTTC.

This clone was picked up one time. This chain joins TRBV11-3 and TRBJ2-3, with TRBD2 identical over 7 bases. After removal of 2 bases from V and 4 bases from J, the junction contained 6 bases not matched to a gene. Per the germline V gene, CDR1 is SGHNT and CDR2 is YENEEA. The CDR3 is 15 amino acids. The CDR3 region has the DNA TGTGCCAGCAGCTTATCGGGAGGACGGGCAGATACGCAGTATTTT. Its protein product is CASSLSGGRADTQYF.

The rearrangement joins TRBV5-1 to TRBJ2-2, with TRBD1 identical over 9 bases. The V and J ends lost 2 bases and 3 bases, in that order; junction bases with no gene match: 8. The CDR3 covers 17 residues. From germline, CDR1 is SGHRS and CDR2 YFSETQ. CDR3 nucleotide sequence: TGCGCCAGCAGCTTCACCCGGACAGGGGTGGACACCGGGGAGCTGTTTTTT. It translates to CASSFTRTGVDTGELFF.

The chain uses TRBV9 and TRBJ2-1; 15 bases line up with TRBD2. The CDR3 extends over 16 amino acids. The V segment lost 3 bases and the J segment 10 bases; nucleotides outside the gene matches: 8. The germline V gene has CDR1 SGDLS and CDR2 YYNGEE. Here the CDR3 DNA reads TGTGCCAGCAGCGAACCGGGACTAGCGGGAGGAAACGAGCAGTTCTTC. This codes for CASSEPGLAGGNEQFF.

This chain links TRBV2 with TRBJ1-5, with D uncertain. There are 13 residues in the CDR3. Germline V gene data show CDR1 as SNHLY and CDR2 as FYNNEI. V lost 2 bases, J lost 8 bases, and 10 bases lay in between. This chain's CDR3 is CASSEQVPEPQHF. CDR3 DNA sequence: TGTGCCAGCAGTGAACAAGTCCCAGAGCCCCAGCATTTT. Full variable domain (outside the CDR3, taken from reference TRBV2 and TRBJ1-5): EPEVTQTPSHQVTQMGQEVILRCVPISNHLYFYWYRQILGQKVEFLVSFYNNEISEKSEIFDDQFSVERPDGSNFTLKIRSTKLEDSAMYFCASSEQVPEPQHFGDGTRLSIL.

The CDR3 sequence is CASSQNNSPLHF. The CDR3 DNA reads TGTGCCAGCAGCCAGAACAATTCACCCCTCCACTTT. The J gene is TRBJ1-6, the V gene TRBV5-6; D is uncertain. The germline CDR1 and CDR2 sequences are SGHDT and YYEEEE. V was cut by 4 bases and J by 7 bases, with 6 bases left in between. The CDR3 is 12 amino acids.